This TCR beta chain emerged from a study of blood T cell repertoires in COVID-19. About the research overall: Sources were T cells, B-cell-depleted T cells, or PBMCs; the material itself was cDNA or gDNA.

CDR3 length: 15 amino acids. CDR1 SNHLY and CDR2 FYNNEI come from the germline V gene. V lost 7 bases to trimming and J lost 4 bases; unmatched junction nucleotides: 12. In its sample, this clone was seen a few times. Clones were sequenced by immunoSEQ multiplex PCR, and TCRdb holds only the in-frame ones, with some missing. This sample carries more than 250,000 clones, roughly 88% of them seen once, and the ten largest clones take around 0.7%. This sequence was found in a human donor in a cohort sampled during active COVID-19. The sample was peripheral blood. The chain uses TRBV2 and TRBJ1-2, with 7 bases matching TRBD1. The CDR3 sequence: CASTRDRAEVYGYTF. DNA of the CDR3: TGTGCCAGCACCAGAGACAGGGCGGAGGTCTATGGCTACACCTTC.